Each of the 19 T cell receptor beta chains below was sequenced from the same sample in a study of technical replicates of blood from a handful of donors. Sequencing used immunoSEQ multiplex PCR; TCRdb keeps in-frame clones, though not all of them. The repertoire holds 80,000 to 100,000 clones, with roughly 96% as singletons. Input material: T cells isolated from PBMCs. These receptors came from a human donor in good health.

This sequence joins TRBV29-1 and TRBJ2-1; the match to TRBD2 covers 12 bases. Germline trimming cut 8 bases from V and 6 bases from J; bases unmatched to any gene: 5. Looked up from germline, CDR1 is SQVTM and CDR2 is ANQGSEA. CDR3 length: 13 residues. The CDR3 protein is CSPGLAGGNEQFF. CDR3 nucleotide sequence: TGCAGCCCGGGACTAGCGGGTGGCAATGAGCAGTTCTTC.

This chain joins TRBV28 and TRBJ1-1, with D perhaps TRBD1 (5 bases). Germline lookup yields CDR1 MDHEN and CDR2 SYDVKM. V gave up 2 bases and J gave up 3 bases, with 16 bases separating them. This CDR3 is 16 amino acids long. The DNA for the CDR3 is TGTGCCAGCAGTTTAGTGGCCGGGACGGGGGACACTGAAGCTTTCTTT. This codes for CASSLVAGTGDTEAFF.

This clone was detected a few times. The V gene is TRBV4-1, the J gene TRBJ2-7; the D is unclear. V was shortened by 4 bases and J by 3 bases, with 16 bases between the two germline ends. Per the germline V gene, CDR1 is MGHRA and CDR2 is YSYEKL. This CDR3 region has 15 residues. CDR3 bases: TGCGCCAGCAGCCCTTCAGGTCTACTCATCTACGAGCAGTACTTC. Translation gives CASSPSGLLIYEQYF.

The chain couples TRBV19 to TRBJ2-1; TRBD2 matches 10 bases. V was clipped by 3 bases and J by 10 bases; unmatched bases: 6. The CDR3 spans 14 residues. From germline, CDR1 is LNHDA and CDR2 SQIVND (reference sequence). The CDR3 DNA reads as TGTGCCAGTAGTATTCTAGCGGGAGACAGGGAGCAGTTCTTC. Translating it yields CASSILAGDREQFF.

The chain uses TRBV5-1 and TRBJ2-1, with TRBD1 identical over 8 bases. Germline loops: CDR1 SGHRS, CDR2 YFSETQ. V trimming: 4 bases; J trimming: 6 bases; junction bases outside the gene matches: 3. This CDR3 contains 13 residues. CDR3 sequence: CASSITGGNEQFF. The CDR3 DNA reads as TGCGCCAGCAGCATCACAGGGGGCAATGAGCAGTTCTTC.

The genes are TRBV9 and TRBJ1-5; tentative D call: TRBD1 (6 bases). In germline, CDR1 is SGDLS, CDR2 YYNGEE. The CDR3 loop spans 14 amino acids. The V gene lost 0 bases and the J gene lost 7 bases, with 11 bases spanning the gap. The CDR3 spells CASSVDGGWQPQHF. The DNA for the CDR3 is TGTGCCAGCAGCGTAGATGGGGGCTGGCAGCCCCAGCATTTT.

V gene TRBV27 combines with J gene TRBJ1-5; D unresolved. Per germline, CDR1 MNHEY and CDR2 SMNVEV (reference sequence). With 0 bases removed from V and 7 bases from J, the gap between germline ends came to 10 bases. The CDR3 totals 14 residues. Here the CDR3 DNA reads TGTGCCAGCAGTTTATCGCCGGGAGGACAGCCCCAGCATTTT. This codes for CASSLSPGGQPQHF.

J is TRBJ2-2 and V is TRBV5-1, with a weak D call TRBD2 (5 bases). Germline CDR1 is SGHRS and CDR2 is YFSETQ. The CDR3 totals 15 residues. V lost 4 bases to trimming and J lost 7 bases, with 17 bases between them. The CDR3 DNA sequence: TGCGCCAGCAGCCCGTTAGCGCCAAACGGCGGGGAGCTGTTTTTT. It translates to CASSPLAPNGGELFF. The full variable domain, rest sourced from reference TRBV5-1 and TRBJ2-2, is KAGVTQTPRYLIKTRGQQVTLSCSPISGHRSVSWYQQTPGQGLQFLFEYFSETQRNKGNFPGRFSGRQFSNSRSEMNVSTLELGDSALYLCASSPLAPNGGELFFGEGSRLTVL.

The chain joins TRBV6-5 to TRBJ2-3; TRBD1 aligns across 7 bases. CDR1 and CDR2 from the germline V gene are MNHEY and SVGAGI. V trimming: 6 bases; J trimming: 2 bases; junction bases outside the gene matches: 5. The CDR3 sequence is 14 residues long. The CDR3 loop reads CASRKGGPTDTQYF. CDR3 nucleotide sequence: TGTGCCAGCAGAAAAGGGGGCCCCACAGATACGCAGTATTTT.

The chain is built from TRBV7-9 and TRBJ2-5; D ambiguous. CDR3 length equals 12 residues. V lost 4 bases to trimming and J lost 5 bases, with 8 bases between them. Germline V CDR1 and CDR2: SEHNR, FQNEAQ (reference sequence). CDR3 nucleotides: TGTGCCAGCAGCTGGGCATTGGAGACCCAGTACTTC. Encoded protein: CASSWALETQYF.

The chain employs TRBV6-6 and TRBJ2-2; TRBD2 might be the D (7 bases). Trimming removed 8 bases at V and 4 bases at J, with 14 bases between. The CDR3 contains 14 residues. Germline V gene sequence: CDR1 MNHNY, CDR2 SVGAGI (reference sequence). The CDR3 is CASGRGGSTGELFF. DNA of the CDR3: TGTGCCAGCGGGAGGGGGGGATCCACCGGGGAGCTGTTTTTT.

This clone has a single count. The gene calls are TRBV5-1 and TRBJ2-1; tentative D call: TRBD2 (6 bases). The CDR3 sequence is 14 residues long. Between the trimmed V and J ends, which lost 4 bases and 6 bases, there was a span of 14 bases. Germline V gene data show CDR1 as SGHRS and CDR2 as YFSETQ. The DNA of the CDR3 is TGCGCCAGCAGCATTGGCGGGACTCCCAATGAGCAGTTCTTC. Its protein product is CASSIGGTPNEQFF.

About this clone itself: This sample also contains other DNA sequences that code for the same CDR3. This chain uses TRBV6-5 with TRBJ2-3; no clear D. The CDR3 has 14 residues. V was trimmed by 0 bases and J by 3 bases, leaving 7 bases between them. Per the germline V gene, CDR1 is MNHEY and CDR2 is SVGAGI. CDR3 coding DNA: TGTGCCAGCAGTTACTCGACTGGAACAGATACGCAGTATTTT. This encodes CASSYSTGTDTQYF.

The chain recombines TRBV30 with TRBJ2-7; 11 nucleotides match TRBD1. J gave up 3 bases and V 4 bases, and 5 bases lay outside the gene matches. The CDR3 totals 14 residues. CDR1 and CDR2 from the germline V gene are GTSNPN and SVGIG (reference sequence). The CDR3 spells CAWTSGTGGYEQYF. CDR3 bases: TGTGCCTGGACCTCCGGGACAGGGGGCTACGAGCAGTACTTC.

The CDR3 DNA is TGTGCCAGCAGCTTATCGACAGGGGGACTAACTGGGGCCAACGTCCTGACTTTC. This translates into CASSLSTGGLTGANVLTF. The chain is built from TRBV11-2 and TRBJ2-6; TRBD1 matches 9 bases. The V gene end was trimmed by 2 bases and the J gene end by 2 bases; junction bases not matched to a gene: 7. The CDR3 spans 18 residues. Looked up from germline, CDR1 is SGHAT and CDR2 is FQNNGV.

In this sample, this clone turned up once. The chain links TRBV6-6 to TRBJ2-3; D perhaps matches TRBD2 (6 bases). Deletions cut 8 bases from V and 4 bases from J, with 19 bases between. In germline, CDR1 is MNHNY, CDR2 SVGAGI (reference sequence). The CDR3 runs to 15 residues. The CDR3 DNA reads TGTGCCAGCCGATTACTAGCTAATGTGGCAGATACGCAGTATTTT. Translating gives CASRLLANVADTQYF.

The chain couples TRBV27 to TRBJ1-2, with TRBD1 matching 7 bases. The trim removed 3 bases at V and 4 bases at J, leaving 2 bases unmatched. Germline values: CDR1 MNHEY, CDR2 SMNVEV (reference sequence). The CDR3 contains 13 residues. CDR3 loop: CASSLGQSYGYTF. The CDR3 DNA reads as TGTGCCAGCAGTTTGGGACAGAGCTATGGCTACACCTTC.

Here the CDR3 reads CASPGQGRRTDTQYF. CDR3 in DNA: TGTGCCAGCCCAGGACAGGGCCGCCGCACAGATACGCAGTATTTT. V is TRBV2 and J is TRBJ2-3; TRBD1 agrees at 8 bases. Per germline, CDR1 SNHLY and CDR2 FYNNEI. The length of the CDR3 is 15 residues. The ends lost 8 bases at V and 1 base at J; junction bases unmatched: 8.

CDR3 nucleotides: TGTGCCACCTCTCGAGGGAGTAGCGGGTACGAGCAGTACTTC. This translates into CATSRGSSGYEQYF. This sequence joins TRBV6-1 and TRBJ2-7; TRBD2 matches 7 bases. With 10 bases clipped from V and 4 bases from J, the junction kept 13 bases outside the gene matches. There are 14 residues in the CDR3. Germline CDR1 reads MNHNS; CDR2 reads SASEGT.